These T cell receptor beta chains were read from a single sample in a study of blood T cell repertoires in COVID-19. Generated by immunoSEQ multiplex PCR, the TCRdb table keeps only in-frame clones and is missing some. The sample contains around 92,000 clones, approximately 74% of which appear only once. The source material was peripheral blood. Receptor source: a man between 65 and 80 years old with COVID-19, enrolled during active disease. Both conserved end residues are trimmed from each CDR3.

v_gene | CDR3aa
TRBV10-3 | AISENRAGTGELF
TRBV7-2 | ASSLATVMNTEAF
TRBV29-1 | SVEVSGQETQY
TRBV27 | AIGTLGTTDTQY
TRBV7-2 | ASSTRTGISYEQY
TRBV11-3 | ASSPAGQANTEAF
TRBV7-9 | ASSPQGSREKLF
TRBV30 | AWSVRGSNEQF
TRBV28 | ASSLSGYGYT
TRBV5-5 | ASSSLAGVSYEQY
TRBV4-2 | ASSFSGLADTEAF
TRBV5-1 | ASSLFGLGTSLQETQY
TRBV28 | ASSPPAGTYNEQF
TRBV3-1/TRBV3-2 | ASSLTGDTEAF
TRBV6-6 | ASSDPGSATAYGYT
TRBV5-3 | ARRRRRDRGFGANVLT
TRBV20-1 | SAEQGNTIY
TRBV27 | ASSLGTGSGTGELF
TRBV5-1 | ASSPGQGDTGELF
TRBV5-4 | ASSFRDRGYT
TRBV10-3 | AITPQVGANVLT
TRBV9 | ASSVFPSRTGLSF
TRBV6-5 | ASRRDTSSNQPQH
TRBV27 | ASSLSGIGPGSRVNEQF
TRBV13 | ASSHMTGASYNEQF
TRBV4-2 | ASSQDLAGTDTQY
TRBV2 | ASSLTGGGSNQPQH
TRBV29-1 | SAQRRDSYNEQF
TRBV5-5 | ASSFSGEYGYT
TRBV19 | ASSPLTSVLNNEQF
TRBV28 | ASSFGGGSTEAF
TRBV4-3 | ASSQDGGRLAGARY
TRBV4-1 | ASSQEIGLAGLNTGELF
TRBV4-3 | ASSQDSGGSDTQY
TRBV6-6 | ASSYVGEPQH
TRBV4-1 | ASSQRSLAGGDEQF
TRBV19 | ASSIVPRGAIKGNEQY
TRBV4-2 | ASSQEASGRAYEQY
TRBV27 | ASSPIAGSAGELF
TRBV11-2 | ASSLDQWTGANYGYT
TRBV5-5 | ASSLLAGDRDTQY
TRBV7-9 | ASSPWGGREQY
TRBV6-2/TRBV6-3 | ASSYQGLAFSYEQY
TRBV27 | ASSLYVGRAEIFEAF
TRBV28 | ASSLRASGSYEQY
TRBV19 | ASSVGLAGGLSYNEQF
TRBV11-2 | ASSLERRGGRSYEQY
TRBV2 | ASRMDRANTGELF
TRBV6-5 | ASRTVGQGAGYT
TRBV5-1 | ASSLDLLLSYEQY
TRBV10-3 | AISEFAGSAGELF
TRBV27 | ASSLRSSSGSFVNEQF
TRBV20-1 | SASGQANTEAF
TRBV27 | ASSSSWVGNQPQH
TRBV4-3 | ASSRDRYNSPLH
TRBV5-6 | ASSTTGAAYEQY
TRBV11-2 | ASSLNRGHNEQF
TRBV29-1 | SVEFSSGTYEQF